A selection of T cell receptor beta chains follows, all from one sample in a study of cytomegalovirus exposure and HLA in healthy donors. Sequencing was performed with immunoSEQ multiplex PCR; in TCRdb, only in-frame clones are kept and a portion is missing. The sample has 90,000 to 150,000 clones, nearly 65% seen once; the top ten hold roughly 10%. Input material: PBMCs. These receptors originate from a man aged 35-49 years in good health and CMV-seropositive. The CDR3 runs from the conserved cysteine through the conserved F or W. The D gene is left open where the match is weak. Size tells how often a clone was seen (once, few, many) or the class of an expanded clone, and some rows leave it out.

D gene	V gene	J gene	clone size	CDR3 DNA	CDR3 protein
TRBD2	TRBV2	TRBJ2-5	-	TGTGCCAGCAGAGCTCTGGGACTAGCGGGCCAAGAGACCCAGTACTTC	CASRALGLAGQETQYF
-	TRBV5-1	TRBJ2-5	few	TGCGCCAGCAGCCTGATTCTAGGAGAAGAGACCCAGTACTTC	CASSLILGEETQYF
TRBD1	TRBV11-3	TRBJ2-5	few	TGTGCCAGCAGCTTAGTGGGACAGCAAGAGACCCAGTACTTC	CASSLVGQQETQYF
TRBD2	TRBV6-1	TRBJ2-4	-	TGTGCCAGCAGCGGCACTAGCGGGGGCATTCAGTACTTC	CASSGTSGGIQYF
TRBD2	TRBV10-3	TRBJ2-1	-	TGTGCCATCAGCTCCGGGACTAGCGGGATCTCCTACAATGAGCAGTTCTTC	CAISSGTSGISYNEQFF
TRBD1	TRBV27	TRBJ1-5	-	TGTGCCAGCAGTGCATACAGGGGGCAGGGTCAGCCCCAGCATTTT	CASSAYRGQGQPQHF
-	TRBV6-5	TRBJ1-1	-	TGTGCCAGCAGTTACGGTGTGGGGGCCTTGAACACTGAAGCTTTCTTT	CASSYGVGALNTEAFF
TRBD1	TRBV20-1	TRBJ2-1	-	TGCAGTGCTACCGGGACAGTCGAGCAGTTCTTC	CSATGTVEQFF
-	TRBV7-2	TRBJ2-7	few	TGTGCCAGCAGCTTAGGTGTCCATCTCTCCTCCTACGAGCAGTACTTC	CASSLGVHLSSYEQYF
-	TRBV5-1	TRBJ1-4	few	TGCGCCAGCAGCTTGGCCCCCGGGGGGGCAGCTAATGAAAAACTGTTTTTT	CASSLAPGGAANEKLFF
-	TRBV6-1	TRBJ2-2	-	TGTGCCAGCAGTGAAGCTGGGCAGATCCGCATCAGGGAGCTGTTTTTT	CASSEAGQIRIRELFF
TRBD1	TRBV28	TRBJ1-4	-	TGTGCCAGCAGTTCACACGCAGGACAGGGAACTAATGAAAAACTGTTTTTT	CASSSHAGQGTNEKLFF
TRBD2	TRBV10-3	TRBJ2-7	-	TGTGCCACAGATCCCGGGACTAACTCCTACGAGCAGTACTTC	CATDPGTNSYEQYF
-	TRBV28	TRBJ2-2	-	TGTGCCAGCAGTGCGAGCACCGGGGAGCTGTTTTTT	CASSASTGELFF
-	TRBV7-3	TRBJ2-2	-	TGTGCCAGCAGCCCTTCACGGACCGGGGAGCTGTTTTTT	CASSPSRTGELFF
-	TRBV5-5	TRBJ2-5	few	TGTGCCAGCAGCTTGTCCGGGATGGAGGAGACCCAGTACTTC	CASSLSGMEETQYF
TRBD1	TRBV11-2	TRBJ1-6	-	TGTGCCAGCTCCCACCCGGGACAGGGGGCACGATCACCCCTCCACTTT	CASSHPGQGARSPLHF
-	TRBV15	TRBJ2-5	-	TGTGCCACCAGCGGCTCTTCCGGGACTGAAGAGACCCAGTACTTC	CATSGSSGTEETQYF
-	TRBV30	TRBJ2-7	-	TGTGCCTGGAGTCTATTGACCTACGAGCAGTACTTC	CAWSLLTYEQYF
-	TRBV27	TRBJ2-2	-	TGTGCCAGCAGTTTAGCTAGCACCACCGGGGAGCTGTTTTTT	CASSLASTTGELFF
-	TRBV29-1	TRBJ2-4	-	TGCAGCGTTGAGGTCGGTTTGCCCCAAAACATTCAGTACTTC	CSVEVGLPQNIQYF
-	TRBV7-8	TRBJ1-1	once	TGTGCCAGCAGCCACTACGGGGACACTGAAGCTTTCTTT	CASSHYGDTEAFF
TRBD1	TRBV9	TRBJ1-1	-	TGTGCCAGCAGCGCGACGGACAGGGGGAACACTGAAGCTTTCTTT	CASSATDRGNTEAFF
-	TRBV19	TRBJ1-5	-	TGTGCCAGTAGTATAGCAGGGAACAATCAGCCCCAGCATTTT	CASSIAGNNQPQHF
TRBD1	TRBV28	TRBJ2-7	-	TGTGCCAGCAGTTTATGGGGGACAGGCCTTTTCTACGAGCAGTACTTC	CASSLWGTGLFYEQYF
TRBD1	TRBV29-1	TRBJ2-1	-	TGCGGCGTTGAGGGCCAAGGCGCCGGACAGGGGAGTAAATTCTTC	CGVEGQGAGQGSKFF
-	TRBV6-5	TRBJ2-3	-	TGTGCCAGCAGTTACTCCCTAGAAGTCACAGATACGCAGTATTTT	CASSYSLEVTDTQYF
TRBD1	TRBV18	TRBJ1-2	-	TGTGCCAGCTCACAACAGGGGGGTGATGGCTACACCTTC	CASSQQGGDGYTF
-	TRBV5-1	TRBJ2-2	-	TGCGCCAGTGGGGGGGACACCGACACCGGGGAGCTGTTTTTT	CASGGDTDTGELFF
-	TRBV30	TRBJ1-3	many	TGTGCCTGGAGCGCTGGAAACACCATATATTTT	CAWSAGNTIYF
-	TRBV10-3	TRBJ1-2	once	TGTGCCATCTCCGAGTTGCATGGCTACACCTTC	CAISELHGYTF
TRBD1	TRBV6-6	TRBJ1-2	few	TGTGCCAGCAGTGACGGACAGGGCTTGAATGGCTACACCTTC	CASSDGQGLNGYTF
-	TRBV19	TRBJ2-2	-	TGTGCCAGTAGTAACGGGAGACCAAGGAACACCGGGGAGCTGTTTTTT	CASSNGRPRNTGELFF
-	TRBV6-5	TRBJ2-2	-	TGTGCCAGCAGTTACCTGAACACCGGGGAGCTGTTTTTT	CASSYLNTGELFF
TRBD1	TRBV6-6	TRBJ2-1	once	TGTGCCAGCAGTTACCCTACAGGGGGCCGCAATGAGCAGTTCTTC	CASSYPTGGRNEQFF
TRBD1	TRBV29-1	TRBJ1-4	-	TGCAGCGTGGGACAGGGGTATGAAAAACTGTTTTTT	CSVGQGYEKLFF
TRBD1	TRBV10-3	TRBJ1-3	-	TGTGCCATCACTGGACAGGGGGGTTCTGGAAACACCATATATTTT	CAITGQGGSGNTIYF
TRBD2	TRBV18	TRBJ2-5	-	TGTGCCAGCTCAGCGACTAGCGGGCGGGAGACCCAGTACTTC	CASSATSGRETQYF
TRBD2	TRBV2	TRBJ2-1	-	TGTGCCAGCAGTCATCTAGCGGGAGAGGGGAATGAGCAGTTCTTC	CASSHLAGEGNEQFF
-	TRBV30	TRBJ2-7	few	TGTGCCTGGAGCCTAAACTACGAGCAGTACTTC	CAWSLNYEQYF